This T cell receptor beta chain appears in the sequencing data of a study of OX40 agonist ivuxolimab in advanced cancers. The table came from immunoSEQ multiplex PCR; TCRdb's copy has only in-frame clones and leaves some out. The table lists around 63,000 clones, 80% to 90% of them singletons, with 10% to 11% in the top ten. The CDR3 extends over 16 amino acids. CDR1 and CDR2 (germline): SEHNR, FQNEAQ (reference sequence). The V segment lost 1 base and the J segment 6 bases; nucleotides outside the gene matches: 12. This clone came up a few times. The specimen was CD4+ or CD8+ T cells sorted from blood, collected in a trial of the OX40 agonist ivuxolimab. The receptor comes from an adult with an advanced solid tumor such as melanoma, head and neck, liver or kidney cancer. This chain connects TRBV7-9 to TRBJ2-7, with TRBD1 matching over 7 bases. Here the CDR3 DNA reads TGTGCCAGCAGCTTAGAAGGGGGCCTGAGATCTGGCGAGCAGTACTTC. Its translation: CASSLEGGLRSGEQYF.